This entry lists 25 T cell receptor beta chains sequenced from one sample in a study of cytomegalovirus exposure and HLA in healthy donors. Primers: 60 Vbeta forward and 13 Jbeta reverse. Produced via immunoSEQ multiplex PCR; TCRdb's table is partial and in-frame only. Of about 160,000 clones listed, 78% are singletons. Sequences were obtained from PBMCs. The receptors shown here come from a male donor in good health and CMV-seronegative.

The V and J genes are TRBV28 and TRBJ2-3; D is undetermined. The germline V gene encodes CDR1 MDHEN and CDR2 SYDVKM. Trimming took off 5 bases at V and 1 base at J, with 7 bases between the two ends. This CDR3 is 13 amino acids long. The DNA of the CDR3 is TGTGCCAGCAGTCTCCTCCGCACAGATACGCAGTATTTT. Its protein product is CASSLLRTDTQYF.

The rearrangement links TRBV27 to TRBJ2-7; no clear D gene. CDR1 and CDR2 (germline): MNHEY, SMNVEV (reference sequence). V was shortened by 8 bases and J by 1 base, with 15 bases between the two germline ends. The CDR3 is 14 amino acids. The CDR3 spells CASSAGYSSYEQYF. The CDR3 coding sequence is TGTGCCAGCTCGGCAGGCTACTCATCCTACGAGCAGTACTTC.

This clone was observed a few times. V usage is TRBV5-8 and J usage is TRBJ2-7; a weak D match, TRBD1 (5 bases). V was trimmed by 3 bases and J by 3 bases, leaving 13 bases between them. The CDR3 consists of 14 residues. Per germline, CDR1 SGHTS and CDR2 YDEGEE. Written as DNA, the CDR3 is TGTGCCAGCAGCTCAACGACAGTTCTCTACGAGCAGTACTTC. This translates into CASSSTTVLYEQYF.

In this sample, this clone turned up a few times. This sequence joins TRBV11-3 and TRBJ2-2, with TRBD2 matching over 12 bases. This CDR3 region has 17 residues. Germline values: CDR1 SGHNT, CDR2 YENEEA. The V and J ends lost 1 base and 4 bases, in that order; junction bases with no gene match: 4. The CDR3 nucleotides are TGTGCCAGCAGCTTAGCCCTAGCGGGAGGGAGCACCGGGGAGCTGTTTTTT. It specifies CASSLALAGGSTGELFF.

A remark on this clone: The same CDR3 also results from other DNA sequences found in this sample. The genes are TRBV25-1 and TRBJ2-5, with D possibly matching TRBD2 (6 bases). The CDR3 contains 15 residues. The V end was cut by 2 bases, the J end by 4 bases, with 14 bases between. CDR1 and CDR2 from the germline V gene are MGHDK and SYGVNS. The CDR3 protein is CASSEPRLVSETQYF. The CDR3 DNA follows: TGTGCCAGCAGTGAACCAAGACTAGTCTCAGAGACCCAGTACTTC.

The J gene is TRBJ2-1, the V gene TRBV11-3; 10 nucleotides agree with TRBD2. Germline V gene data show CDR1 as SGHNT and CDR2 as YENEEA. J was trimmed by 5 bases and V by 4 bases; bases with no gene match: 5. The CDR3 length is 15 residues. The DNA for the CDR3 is TGTGCCAGCAGCTATTCTAGCGGGAGAGACAATGAGCAGTTCTTC. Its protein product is CASSYSSGRDNEQFF.

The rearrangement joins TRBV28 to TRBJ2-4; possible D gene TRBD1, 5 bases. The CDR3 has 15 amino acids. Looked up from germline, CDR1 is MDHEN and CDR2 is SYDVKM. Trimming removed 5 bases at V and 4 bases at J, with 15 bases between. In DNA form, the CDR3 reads TGTGCCAGCAGTCCCCCGGGCAGGGTAAAAAACATTCAGTACTTC. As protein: CASSPPGRVKNIQYF.

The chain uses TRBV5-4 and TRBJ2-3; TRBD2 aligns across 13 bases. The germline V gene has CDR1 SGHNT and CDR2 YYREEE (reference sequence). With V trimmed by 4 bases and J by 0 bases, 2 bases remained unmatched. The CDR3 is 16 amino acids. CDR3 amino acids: CASSEGLAGSTDTQYF. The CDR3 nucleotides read TGTGCCAGCAGCGAGGGACTAGCGGGGAGCACAGATACGCAGTATTTT.

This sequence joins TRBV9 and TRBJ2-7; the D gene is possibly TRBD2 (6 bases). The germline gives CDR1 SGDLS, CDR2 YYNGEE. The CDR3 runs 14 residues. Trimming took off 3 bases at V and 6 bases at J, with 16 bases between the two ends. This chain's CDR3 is CASSGQGLTVEQYF. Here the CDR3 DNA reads TGTGCCAGCAGCGGGCAGGGACTTACGGTCGAGCAGTACTTC.

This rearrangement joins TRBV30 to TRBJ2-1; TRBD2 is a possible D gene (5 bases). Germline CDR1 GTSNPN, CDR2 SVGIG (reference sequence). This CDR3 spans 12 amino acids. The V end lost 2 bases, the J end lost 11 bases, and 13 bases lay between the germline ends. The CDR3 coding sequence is TGTGCCTGGAGTAGCGGTTTATCCAAGCAGTTCTTC. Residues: CAWSSGLSKQFF.

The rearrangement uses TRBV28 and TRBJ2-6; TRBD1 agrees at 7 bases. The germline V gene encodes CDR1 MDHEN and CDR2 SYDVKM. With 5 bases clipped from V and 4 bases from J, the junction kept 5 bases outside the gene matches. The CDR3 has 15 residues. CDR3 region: CASSPRDRGANVLTF. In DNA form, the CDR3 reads TGTGCCAGCAGTCCCCGGGACAGAGGGGCCAACGTCCTGACTTTC.

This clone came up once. The CDR3 sequence is CASSVDRSNYGYTF. The CDR3 DNA reads as TGTGCCAGCAGCGTAGACAGATCGAACTATGGCTACACCTTC. The chain combines TRBV9 with TRBJ1-2; the D is unclear. The CDR3 length is 14 residues. Trimming left V 0 bases short and J 2 bases short, with 8 bases between. The V gene's germline CDR1 is SGDLS and CDR2 YYNGEE.

The CDR3 loop reads CASTAGDTEAFF. CDR3 DNA: TGCGCCAGCACCGCAGGGGACACTGAAGCTTTCTTT. The V and J genes are TRBV5-1 and TRBJ1-1; D is perhaps TRBD1 (6 bases). This CDR3 spans 12 amino acids. V lost 6 bases and J lost 3, with 9 bases in between. CDR1 and CDR2 (germline): SGHRS, YFSETQ.

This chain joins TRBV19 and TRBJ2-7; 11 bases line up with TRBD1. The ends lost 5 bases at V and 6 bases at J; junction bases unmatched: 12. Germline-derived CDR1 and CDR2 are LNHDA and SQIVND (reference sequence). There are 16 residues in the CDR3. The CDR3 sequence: CASSLQTGQGVSEQYF. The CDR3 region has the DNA TGTGCCAGTAGTCTCCAAACGGGACAGGGGGTCTCCGAGCAGTACTTC.

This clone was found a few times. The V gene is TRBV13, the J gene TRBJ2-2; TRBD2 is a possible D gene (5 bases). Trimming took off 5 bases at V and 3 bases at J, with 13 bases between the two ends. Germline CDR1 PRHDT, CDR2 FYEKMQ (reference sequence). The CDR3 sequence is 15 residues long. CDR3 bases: TGTGCCAGCAGCCCCTTCGCCGGGGACACCGGGGAGCTGTTTTTT. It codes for CASSPFAGDTGELFF.

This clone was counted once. In nucleotides, the CDR3 is TGTGCCAGCAGTCATAGGACAGGGGTGGCCGGGGAGCTGTTTTTT. Its protein product is CASSHRTGVAGELFF. The V call is TRBV6-6, the J call TRBJ2-2, with 9 nucleotides matching TRBD1. Germline assignment: CDR1 MNHNY and CDR2 SVGAGI (reference sequence). J lost 6 bases, V lost 5 bases, and 7 bases had no gene match. This CDR3 has 15 residues.

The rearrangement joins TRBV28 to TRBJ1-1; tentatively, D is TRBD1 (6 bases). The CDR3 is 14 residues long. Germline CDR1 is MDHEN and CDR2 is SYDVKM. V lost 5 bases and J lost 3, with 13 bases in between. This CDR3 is CASSPSQGDTEAFF. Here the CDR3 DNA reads TGTGCCAGCAGTCCCTCACAGGGTGACACTGAAGCTTTCTTT. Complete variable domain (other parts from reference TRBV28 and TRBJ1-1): DVKVTQSSRYLVKRTGEKVFLECVQDMDHENMFWYRQDPGLGLRLIYFSYDVKMKEKGDIPEGYSVSREKKERFSLILESASTNQTSMYLCASSPSQGDTEAFFGQGTRLTVV.

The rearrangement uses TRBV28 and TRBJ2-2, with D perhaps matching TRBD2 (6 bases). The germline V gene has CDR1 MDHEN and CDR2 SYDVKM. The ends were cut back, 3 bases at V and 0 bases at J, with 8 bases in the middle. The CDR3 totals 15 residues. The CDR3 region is CASSLRGANTGELFF. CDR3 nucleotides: TGTGCCAGCAGTTTGCGGGGCGCGAACACCGGGGAGCTGTTTTTT.

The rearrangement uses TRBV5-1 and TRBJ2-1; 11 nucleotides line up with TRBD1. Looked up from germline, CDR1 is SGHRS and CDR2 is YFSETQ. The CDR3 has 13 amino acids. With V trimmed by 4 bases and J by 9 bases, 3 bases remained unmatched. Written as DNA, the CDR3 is TGCGCCAGCAGCAAGGGACAGGGGGGTGAGCAGTTCTTC. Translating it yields CASSKGQGGEQFF.

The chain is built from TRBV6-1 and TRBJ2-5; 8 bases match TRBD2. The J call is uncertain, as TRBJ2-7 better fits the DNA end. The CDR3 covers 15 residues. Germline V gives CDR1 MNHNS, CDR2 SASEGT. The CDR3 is CASTLEDSGTYEQYF. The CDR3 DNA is TGTGCCAGCACCCTGGAGGATAGCGGGACCTACGAGCAGTACTTC.

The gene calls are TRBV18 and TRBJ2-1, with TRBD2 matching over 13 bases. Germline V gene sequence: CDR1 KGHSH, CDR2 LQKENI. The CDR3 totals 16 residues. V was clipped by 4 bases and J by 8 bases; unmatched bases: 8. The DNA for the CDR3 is TGTGCCAGCTCACGTTCCGGGACTAGCGGGACGGATGAGCAGTTCTTC. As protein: CASSRSGTSGTDEQFF.

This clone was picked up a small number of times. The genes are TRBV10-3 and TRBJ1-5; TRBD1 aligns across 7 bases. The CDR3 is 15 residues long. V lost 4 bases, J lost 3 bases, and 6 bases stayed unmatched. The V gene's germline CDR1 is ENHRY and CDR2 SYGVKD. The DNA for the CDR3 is TGTGCCATCAGTGGGGGGACAGTGGACAATCAGCCCCAGCATTTT. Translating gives CAISGGTVDNQPQHF.

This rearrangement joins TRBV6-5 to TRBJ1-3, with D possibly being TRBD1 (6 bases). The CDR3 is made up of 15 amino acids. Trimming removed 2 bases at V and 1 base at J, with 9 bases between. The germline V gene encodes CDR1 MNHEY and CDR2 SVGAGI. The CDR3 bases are TGTGCCAGCAGTTACAGGGGGAGATCTGGAAACACCATATATTTT. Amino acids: CASSYRGRSGNTIYF.

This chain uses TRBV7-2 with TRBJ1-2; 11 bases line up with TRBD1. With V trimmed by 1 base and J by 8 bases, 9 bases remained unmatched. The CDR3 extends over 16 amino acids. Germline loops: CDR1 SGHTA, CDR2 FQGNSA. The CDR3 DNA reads TGTGCCAGCAGCTTAGTTAGGACAGGGGGCAGAGAGGGCTACACCTTC. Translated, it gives CASSLVRTGGREGYTF.

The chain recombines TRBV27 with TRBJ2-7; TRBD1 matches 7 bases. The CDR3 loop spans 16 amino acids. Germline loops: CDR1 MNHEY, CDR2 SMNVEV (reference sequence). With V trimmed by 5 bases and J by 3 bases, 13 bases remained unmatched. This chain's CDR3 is CASSPYPGQANYEQYF. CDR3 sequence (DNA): TGTGCCAGCAGTCCATATCCAGGACAGGCTAACTACGAGCAGTACTTC.